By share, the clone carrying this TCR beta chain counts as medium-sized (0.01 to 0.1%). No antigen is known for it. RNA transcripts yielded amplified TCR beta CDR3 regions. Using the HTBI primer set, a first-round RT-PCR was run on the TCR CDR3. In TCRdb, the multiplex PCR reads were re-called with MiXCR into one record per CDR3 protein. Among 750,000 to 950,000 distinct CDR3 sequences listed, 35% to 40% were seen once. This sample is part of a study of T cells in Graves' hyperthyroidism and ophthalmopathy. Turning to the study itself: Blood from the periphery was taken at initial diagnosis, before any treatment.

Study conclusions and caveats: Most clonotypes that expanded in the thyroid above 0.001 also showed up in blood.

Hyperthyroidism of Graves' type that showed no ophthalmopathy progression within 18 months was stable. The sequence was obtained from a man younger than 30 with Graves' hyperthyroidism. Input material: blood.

The CDR3: CATSRESDSNQPQHF. The CDR3 coding sequence is TGTGCCACCAGCAGAGAGTCGGATAGCAATCAGCCCCAGCATTTT. J is TRBJ1-5 and V is TRBV15; no firm D call. The CDR3 runs 15 residues. Germline V gene lookup returns CDR1 LNHNV and CDR2 YYDKDF (reference sequence). Trimming stripped 0 bases from V and 0 bases from J, with 6 bases between.